These T cell receptor beta chains were read from a single sample in a study of blood T cell repertoires in COVID-19. Libraries were prepared by immunoSEQ multiplex PCR; TCRdb keeps only in-frame clonotypes and omits some of them. The sample holds hundreds of thousands of clones, around nine tenths seen once. Sequenced material: peripheral blood. These receptors came from a human donor in a cohort sampled during active COVID-19. CDR3s include the opening cysteine and the closing phenylalanine or tryptophan. A D gene is named only where the DNA matches it firmly. The size entry is marked missing in some rows and otherwise reads once, few, many or a size class.

J | V | length | D | size | CDR3 | DNA
TRBJ2-5 | TRBV5-1 | 15 | TRBD2 | . | CASSFNGLAGETQYF | TGCGCCAGCAGCTTCAACGGACTAGCGGGAGAGACCCAGTACTTC
TRBJ2-2 | TRBV18 | 14 | TRBD1 | . | CASSPTGGTGELFF | TGTGCCAGCTCACCGACAGGGGGCACCGGGGAGCTGTTTTTT
TRBJ1-1 | TRBV2 | 15 | . | . | CASSEIGQQNTEAFF | TGTGCCAGCAGTGAGATCGGACAGCAAAACACTGAAGCTTTCTTT
TRBJ2-1 | TRBV7-8 | 14 | . | . | CASSLFTGDNEQFF | TGTGCCAGCAGCTTATTCACGGGAGATAATGAGCAGTTCTTC
TRBJ2-1 | TRBV7-9 | 12 | . | . | CASSLVRGEQFF | TGTGCCAGCAGCTTAGTCAGGGGTGAGCAGTTCTTC
TRBJ2-1 | TRBV10-2 | 14 | . | . | CASLSESSYNEQFF | TGCGCCAGCCTCAGCGAGAGCTCCTACAATGAGCAGTTCTTC
TRBJ1-5 | TRBV19 | 16 | . | . | CASQRSTGYSNQPQHF | TGTGCCAGCCAAAGGAGCACAGGGTATAGCAATCAGCCCCAGCATTTT
TRBJ1-2 | TRBV9 | 15 | . | once | CASSPHGQGNYGYTF | TGTGCCAGCAGCCCTCATGGGCAGGGAAACTATGGCTACACCTTC
TRBJ1-5 | TRBV5-1 | 15 | . | . | CASSLGGDGNQPQHF | TGCGCCAGCAGCTTGGGGGGAGACGGCAATCAGCCCCAGCATTTT
TRBJ1-5 | TRBV15 | 15 | . | . | CATSREYSTAQPQHF | TGTGCCACCAGCAGGGAATACAGTACCGCTCAGCCCCAGCATTTT
TRBJ1-2 | TRBV25-1 | 14 | . | . | CASSSGGGIYGYTF | TGTGCCAGCAGTTCCGGGGGGGGGATATATGGCTACACCTTC
TRBJ1-1 | TRBV9 | 14 | . | . | CASSPLGENTEAFF | TGTGCCAGCAGCCCTCTAGGGGAAAACACTGAAGCTTTCTTT
TRBJ2-3 | TRBV2 | 14 | TRBD1 | . | CASSDYPGQGAYSF | TGTGCCAGCAGTGACTATCCCGGACAGGGGGCTTACAGTTTT
TRBJ2-1 | TRBV24-1 | 15 | TRBD1 | . | CATSPGTGVFNEQFF | TGTGCCACCAGTCCCGGGACAGGTGTTTTCAATGAGCAGTTCTTC
TRBJ2-4 | TRBV4-1 | 13 | . | . | CASSQVAVSIQYF | TGCGCCAGTAGCCAAGTTGCGGTGAGCATTCAGTACTTC
TRBJ2-5 | TRBV4-2 | 18 | TRBD2 | . | CASSQPGTSGSAMETQYF | TGTGCCAGCAGCCAACCTGGGACTAGCGGGAGCGCCATGGAGACCCAGTACTTC
TRBJ1-4 | TRBV19 | 13 | . | . | CATLAATNEKLFF | TGTGCCACCTTGGCAGCAACTAATGAAAAACTGTTTTTT
TRBJ2-1 | TRBV11-3 | 16 | . | . | CASSPGTDGDLDEQFF | TGTGCCAGCAGCCCCGGGACAGATGGGGACTTGGATGAGCAGTTCTTC
TRBJ2-7 | TRBV7-9 | 18 | TRBD2 | . | CASSLARASGGSSYEQYF | TGTGCCAGCAGCTTAGCGCGCGCTAGCGGGGGGAGCTCCTACGAGCAGTACTTC
TRBJ1-2 | TRBV5-1 | 13 | . | few | CASSLEEGYGYTF | TGCGCCAGCAGCTTGGAGGAGGGCTATGGCTACACCTTC
TRBJ2-7 | TRBV11-2 | 14 | . | . | CASSLDRAGDEQYF | TGTGCCAGCAGCTTAGATCGGGCCGGGGACGAGCAGTACTTC
TRBJ1-4 | TRBV25-1 | 13 | . | few | CASTTATNEKLFF | TGTGCCAGCACGACAGCAACTAATGAAAAACTGTTTTTT
TRBJ1-3 | TRBV30 | 15 | . | . | CAWSVRSRAGNTIYF | TGTGCCTGGAGTGTACGGTCGAGGGCTGGAAACACCATATATTTT
TRBJ1-2 | TRBV19 | 16 | . | few | CASSIRRRGEGYGYTF | TGTGCCAGTAGTATACGCCGTAGAGGGGAGGGCTATGGCTACACCTTC
TRBJ1-2 | TRBV30 | 16 | TRBD1 | once | CAWKRTGQGKKSGYTF | TGTGCCTGGAAGAGAACCGGACAGGGGAAGAAGAGTGGCTACACCTTC
TRBJ2-2 | TRBV7-8 | 17 | TRBD1 | . | CASSFNPGQPNTGELFF | TGTGCCAGCAGCTTTAACCCGGGACAGCCGAACACCGGGGAGCTGTTTTTT
TRBJ2-1 | TRBV28 | 20 | . | once | CASSLRRGGGAPQTYNEQFF | TGTGCCAGCAGTTTACGGAGGGGTGGTGGGGCCCCACAAACCTACAATGAGCAGTTCTTC
TRBJ1-1 | TRBV5-1 | 16 | . | once | CASSWTLQVRKTEAFF | TGCGCCAGCAGCTGGACCCTACAGGTCCGTAAGACTGAAGCTTTCTTT
TRBJ2-3 | TRBV5-4 | 18 | . | once | CASSSGAGLIISTDTQYF | TGTGCCAGCTCCTCGGGTGCGGGGTTAATCATTAGCACAGATACGCAGTATTTT
TRBJ1-5 | TRBV19 | 15 | TRBD1 | . | CASSINARGPQSQHF | TGTGCCAGTAGTATTAATGCCAGGGGGCCCCAGTCCCAGCATTTT
TRBJ2-2 | TRBV7-2 | 14 | . | . | CASSSGVQTGELFF | TGTGCCAGCAGCTCGGGGGTACAAACCGGGGAGCTGTTTTTT
TRBJ2-1 | TRBV25-1 | 18 | . | . | CASSEQGGPESSYNEQFF | TGTGCCAGCAGTGAACAGGGGGGCCCCGAAAGCTCCTACAATGAGCAGTTCTTC
TRBJ2-5 | TRBV7-2 | 13 | . | . | CASSFDRQETQYF | TGTGCCAGCAGCTTCGACAGACAAGAGACCCAGTACTTC
TRBJ2-5 | TRBV25-1 | 14 | . | . | CASSLGSEGETQYF | TGTGCCAGCAGTCTTGGGAGCGAGGGAGAGACCCAGTACTTC
TRBJ2-4 | TRBV5-1 | 14 | TRBD1 | once | CASSLTPGGNIQYF | TGCGCCAGCAGCCTCACCCCAGGGGGAAACATTCAGTACTTC
TRBJ1-2 | TRBV6-5 | 14 | TRBD1 | . | CASRRITGGYGYTF | TGTGCCAGCAGACGCATTACAGGGGGCTATGGCTACACCTTC
TRBJ2-7 | TRBV19 | 12 | . | . | CASSTPRGEQYF | TGTGCCAGTAGTACCCCAAGAGGGGAGCAGTACTTC
TRBJ2-7 | TRBV30 | 11 | . | . | CAGRQESEQYF | TGTGCCGGAAGACAGGAAAGCGAGCAGTACTTC
TRBJ1-2 | TRBV7-9 | 13 | TRBD1 | few | CASSLDRGYGYTF | TGTGCCAGCAGCTTAGACAGGGGTTATGGCTACACCTTC
TRBJ2-3 | TRBV9 | 15 | . | . | CASTLEGGGTDTQYF | TGTGCCAGCACCTTAGAGGGGGGGGGCACAGATACGCAGTATTTT
TRBJ1-3 | TRBV6-5 | 14 | TRBD1 | . | CASGQTGGGNTIYF | TGTGCCAGCGGCCAGACAGGGGGCGGAAACACCATATATTTT
TRBJ2-3 | TRBV7-2 | 15 | . | . | CASSQQTGPTDTQYF | TGTGCCAGCAGCCAGCAGACAGGCCCCACAGATACGCAGTATTTT
TRBJ2-2 | TRBV10-1 | 12 | . | . | CASSSRLGELFF | TGCGCCAGCTCCTCGCGACTAGGGGAGCTGTTTTTT
TRBJ2-3 | TRBV6-1 | 17 | . | . | CASSEAIGGGPTDTQYF | TGTGCCAGCAGTGAAGCGATAGGGGGGGGCCCCACAGATACGCAGTATTTT
TRBJ1-2 | TRBV3-1/TRBV3-2 | 12 | . | . | CASSKTTGGYTF | TGTGCCAGCAGCAAAACAACGGGAGGCTACACCTTC
TRBJ2-1 | TRBV4-2 | 18 | TRBD2 | . | CASSQEGLAGADYNEQFF | TGTGCCAGCAGCCAAGAGGGGCTAGCGGGGGCCGACTACAATGAGCAGTTCTTC
TRBJ2-1 | TRBV28 | 17 | . | . | CASTLSGLGGSYNEQFF | TGTGCCAGCACCCTATCTGGACTGGGCGGGTCCTACAATGAGCAGTTCTTC
TRBJ2-1 | TRBV6-5 | 15 | TRBD2 | once | CASRPGRATYNEQFF | TGTGCCAGCAGGCCCGGGAGGGCCACATACAATGAGCAGTTCTTC
TRBJ2-3 | TRBV9 | 16 | TRBD2 | . | CASSVESSGNTDTQYF | TGTGCCAGCAGCGTAGAAAGTAGCGGGAATACAGATACGCAGTATTTT
TRBJ2-2 | TRBV5-1 | 15 | . | . | CASSLGGANTGELFF | TGCGCCAGCAGCCTGGGAGGAGCTAACACCGGGGAGCTGTTTTTT
TRBJ2-7 | TRBV15 | 17 | TRBD2 | few | CATSRVDWAGGPSEQYF | TGTGCCACCAGCAGAGTCGATTGGGCGGGGGGCCCTTCCGAGCAGTACTTC
TRBJ2-2 | TRBV11-2 | 15 | TRBD2 | . | CASSTRGREAGELFF | TGTGCCAGCAGCACCCGCGGGAGGGAAGCCGGGGAGCTGTTTTTT
TRBJ2-7 | TRBV28 | 19 | . | once | CASSLRLRTAEPITYEQYF | TGTGCCAGCAGTTTACGTCTGAGGACAGCCGAACCGATTACCTACGAGCAGTACTTC